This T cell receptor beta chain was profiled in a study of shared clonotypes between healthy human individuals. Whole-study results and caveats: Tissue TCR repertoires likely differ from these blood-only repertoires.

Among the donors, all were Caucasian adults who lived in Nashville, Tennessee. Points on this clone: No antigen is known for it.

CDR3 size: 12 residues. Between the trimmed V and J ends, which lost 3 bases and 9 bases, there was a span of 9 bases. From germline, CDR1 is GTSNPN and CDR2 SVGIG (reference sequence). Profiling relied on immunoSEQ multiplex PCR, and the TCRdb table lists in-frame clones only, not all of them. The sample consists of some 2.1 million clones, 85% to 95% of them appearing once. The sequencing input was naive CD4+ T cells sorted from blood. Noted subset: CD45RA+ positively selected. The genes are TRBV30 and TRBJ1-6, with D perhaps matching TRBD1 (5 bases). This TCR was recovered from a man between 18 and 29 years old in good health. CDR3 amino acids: CAWRDGGSPLHF. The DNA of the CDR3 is TGTGCCTGGAGGGACGGGGGTTCACCCCTCCACTTT.